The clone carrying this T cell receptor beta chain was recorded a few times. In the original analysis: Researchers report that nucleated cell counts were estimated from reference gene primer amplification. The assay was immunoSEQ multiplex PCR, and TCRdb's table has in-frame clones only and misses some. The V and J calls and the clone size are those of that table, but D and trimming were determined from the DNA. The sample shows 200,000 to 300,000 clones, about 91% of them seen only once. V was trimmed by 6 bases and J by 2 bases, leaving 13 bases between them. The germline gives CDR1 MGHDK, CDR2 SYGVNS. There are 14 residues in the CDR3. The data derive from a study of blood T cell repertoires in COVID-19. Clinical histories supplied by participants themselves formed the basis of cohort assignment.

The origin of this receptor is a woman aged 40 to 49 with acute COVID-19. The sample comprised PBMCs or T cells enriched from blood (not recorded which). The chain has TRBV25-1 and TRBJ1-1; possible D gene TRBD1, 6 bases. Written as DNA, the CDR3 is TGTGCCAGCAGGCAACAGGGATTCAACACTGAAGCTTTCTTT. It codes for CASRQQGFNTEAFF.